This T cell receptor beta chain was obtained from a study of cytomegalovirus exposure and HLA in healthy donors (dated by TCRdb to 2017 to 2019). Turning to the overall study: In an earlier analysis of 587 of the donors, about 260 Gb of sequence data and approximately 100 million unique TCR beta sequences from about 179 million T cells were reported. Both class I and class II loci were covered by HLA typing, at four-digit resolution. In a later analysis, previously published TCR beta repertoires from about 670 donors were re-analyzed and high-resolution HLA genotyping was added so that TCR occurrence patterns could be studied. An earlier analysis of some 500 of the donors used high-throughput TCR beta sequencing to judge whether each TCR beta V gene segment behaved as functional or pseudogenic. Using immunosequencing, the study profiled T cell repertoires from 666 subjects and related those repertoires to cytomegalovirus serostatus. Donor age, sex, ethnicity and CMV serostatus were compiled alongside the repertoire data. Roughly 5 DR-DQ haplotypes were treated as single units for association and clustering because of strong linkage in the cohort. Genome-wide SNP genotypes for about 65% of the 666 donors were used in a later genetic analysis, which treated that subset as a discovery cohort. Typing coverage varied by locus: about 620-630 donors for A, B, C, DRB1 and DQB1; roughly 500 for DQA1; around 570 for DPA1; 450 to 480 for DPB1. To predict cytomegalovirus infection status, the study combined high-throughput TCR immunosequencing, statistical association of individual TCRs with disease status, and machine learning. In addition to the first cohort of approximately 670 subjects, a separate validation cohort of about 120 different subjects was used. Among some 400 genotyped donors of the cohort, an average of approximately 240,000 unique TCR beta nucleotide sequences were sequenced per donor, roughly 20% of them non-productive. All discovery cohort repertoires had been generated on a single sequencing platform. Of the 300 to 450 genotyped donors, around 81% fell in the genetic ancestry cluster associated with self-reported Caucasian donors. An early release covering approximately 600 HLA-typed donors comprised about 300 gigabases of sequencing data and approximately 80 million unique TCR sequences. Rather than using new phenotypic data, the later analysis identified candidate immune exposures from TCR beta sequences and from how often those sequences occurred across donors. The aim of the study was to test whether cataloging public T cell receptors could identify signatures of past pathogen exposure. What the work shows at the level of the full study, not this receptor alone: According to a later analysis, parvovirus B19, influenza, CMV and Epstein-Barr virus appeared linked to several top co-occurrence clusters. The sequencing pipeline was judged likely to have produced a cluster of highly shared sequence variants as a technical artifact. Across donors, most TCR sequences were observed very rarely, whereas some public TCRs were present in many individuals. Assigning TCR associations to individual alleles was difficult when HLA alleles, especially DR and DQ, strongly co-occurred. In this cohort, only TCR beta chains were sequenced, and detectable features were limited by the absence of alpha or paired-chain data. The authors suggested that the approach could potentially be generalized to other disease states and immunological phenotypes. The study listed over 150 TCR beta chains as associated with cytomegalovirus. In a later genetic analysis, fewer N-insertions in productive TCRs were reported among donors in an Asian-associated ancestry cluster than the roughly 640-donor mean. Linkage disequilibrium might explain the correlated functional status among segregating V segments, but an unknown experimental factor could not be ruled out. A further reported finding was that TCR beta sequences accurately predicted the HLA-A and HLA-B alleles for most subjects in the first cohort. In vitro tests confirmed that a few of the cytomegalovirus-associated TCR beta chains recognize cytomegalovirus antigens. In a later analysis, HLA-associated TCR beta chains were found to be more clonally expanded and to have lower generation probabilities than equally common non-associated chains. HLA typing was unavailable for some donors at each locus, so association tests used only the typed subset. According to a later analysis, most CMV-associated TCR beta chains appeared to be HLA-restricted, and the HLA associations seemed to be driven largely by CMV exposure. At a false discovery rate of 0.05, a later analysis linked 15,000 to 20,000 TCR beta sequences to specific HLA alleles. The 87-base-pair reads could not distinguish some IMGT-functional V segments, including TRBV6-2 and TRBV6-3, so those segments were excluded. A later analysis found that TCR association rates varied across HLA loci, with DRB1 alleles showing the most associated TCRs and HLA-C alleles the fewest. Presence/absence analyses assumed roughly uniform sequencing depth across donors, an assumption that may not hold. Immune exposure information for the cohort was limited to CMV serostatus. The classifier was reported to diagnose cytomegalovirus status with high specificity and sensitivity in both the original and validation cohorts. Because counts were too low, about 18 rarely observed V segments, including chromosome 9 orphons, were excluded from the earlier analysis of a few hundred of the donors. Broadly in line with IMGT annotations, most TCR beta V segments showed up in productive rearrangements about 87% or about 30% of the time in an earlier analysis of several hundred of the donors. V-gene and J-gene trimming of TCR beta chains was associated with a missense DCLRE1C variant in a later genetic analysis, and the association was replicated in an independent cohort.

As concerns this clone: This receptor's antigen is unknown. Base qualities were left out, and no much larger clone turns up one base away.

Including cysteine and phenylalanine, the CDR3 has 17 amino acids. The entry retains the CDR3 DNA only, 51 bases that are in frame from base 1. CDR1 is given as MGHRA and CDR2 as YSYEKL, both from the germline V gene. V is shortened by 1 base, J by 3 bases, and the region joining them spans 19 bases. The cohort comprised under 700 healthy bone marrow donors. Cohort members were all nominally healthy when sampled, although unrecorded immune exposures were likely present. The donor was CMV seronegative and belonged to the group of 352 seronegative cohort members. Each donor provided a peripheral blood sample, and peripheral blood mononuclear cells were used for TCR beta sequencing. The Qiagen DNeasy Blood Extraction Kit was used to extract genomic DNA from the blood cell samples. Library preparation was by the immunoSEQ multiplex PCR assay. For the multiplex PCR, a mixture combining 60 forward primers for TCR Vbeta segments and 13 reverse primers for TCR Jbeta segments was used. The CDR3 region of rearranged TCR beta genes was amplified from genomic DNA with a multiplex PCR assay. The amplified TCR beta libraries were sequenced on the Illumina HiSeq System as 87-base-pair reads. In the original analysis: A later analysis tallied roughly 78 million unique TCR beta chains across the 666 repertoires, and approximately 12 million of those chains were shared by two or more donors. Raw reads were error-corrected and collapsed into unique sequences by a nearest-neighbor algorithm in which closely related sequences were merged to remove PCR and sequencing errors. V, D and J gene segments were assigned by aligning CDR3 sequences to IMGT reference sequences. For a sequence to be retained, a match of at least six nucleotides was required to both a V gene segment and a J gene segment. Rearrangements were classified as productive when the CDR3 lacked stop codons and remained in frame with V and J, and all other rearrangements were classified as non-productive. CDR3 was defined by IMGT convention, running from the second conserved V-encoded cysteine to the conserved J-encoded phenylalanine. The earlier analysis of about 570 of the donors excluded any sequence lacking an unambiguous match to a single V gene segment. In an earlier analysis of approximately 590 of the donors, V segments were called functional above 56.7% productive rearrangements and were called segregating when the between-donor standard deviation exceeded 5%. To diagnose cytomegalovirus status from the catalog of TCR beta chain sequences, a statistical classification framework was built. In a later analysis, TCR nucleotide sequences were compared against IMGT/GENE-DB human TR gene sequences so that V and J genes could be assigned. A later analysis assigned CDR3 sequences and most-parsimonious VDJ recombination scenarios with the TCRdist pipeline. In a later analysis, each TCR beta chain was defined by its CDR3 amino acid sequence together with its V-gene family, and reads without a unique V-gene family were excluded. To address suspected cross-contamination and a sequencing artifact, a later analysis removed roughly 580 highly shared, low-generation-probability nucleotide sequences. In a later analysis, a clonal expansion index was calculated for each public chain from normalized within-repertoire ranks of inferred template counts. In a later analysis, generation probabilities were computed using a VDJ recombination model fitted to out-of-frame rearrangements, and the results were checked against IGoR. A later analysis scored TCR-TCR, TCR-HLA and TCR-CMV co-occurrence with hypergeometric tests, applying a repertoire-size bias correction to TCR pairs. To estimate false discovery rates, a later analysis permuted the HLA or CMV assignments 20 times. A later analysis grouped co-occurring TCRs with DBSCAN, adding TCRdist sequence similarity when clustering within HLA-allele-positive subsets. Co-occurrence clustering excluded repertoires with fewer than 30,000 or more than 120,000 public chains, plus five with anomalous nucleotide sharing. TCRdb limited this immuneACCESS table to in-frame rearrangements with V and J called. A share of clones is missing; checked studies link under half to unresolved V genes, and the rest is unexplained. V, J and clone size derive from that table, while D and trimming were established from the DNA sequence. For this sample there are about 67,000 clones; around four fifths appear just once. The ten largest clones represent roughly 4.7% of the sample.

The origin of this receptor is a woman aged 25 to 39 in good health and CMV-seronegative. The chain is assembled from TRBV4-1 and TRBJ2-7, with a weak D call of TRBD1 (6 bases match). The sample consisted of PBMCs. The sequenced DNA is TGCGCCAGCAGCCAAGGGAGGTACAGGGTTGAGAACTACGAGCAGTACTTC. Its translation reads: CASSQGRYRVENYEQYF.